The entry below describes one T cell receptor beta chain. The target antigen is unknown. A single record per CDR3 protein comes from TCRdb applying MiXCR to the RT-PCR reads. The data contain over 800,000 distinct CDR3 sequences, over 20% of them singletons. The source of the sample is a study of response to subunit inactivated influenza vaccine. Notes on the study in general: Only a handful of new T cells, the authors suggested, are recruited with each seasonal influenza vaccination.

Specimen: PBMCs from blood, collected 5 to 6 days after vaccination. The sequence was collected from a man in his fifties who received an inactivated influenza vaccine.

CDR3 in amino acids: CASSSKSLRTGFPSGANVLTF. The DNA of the CDR3 is TGTGCCAGCAGTTCCAAAAGTCTAAGGACAGGGTTCCCCTCTGGGGCCAACGTCCTGACTTTC. This chain joins TRBV12-3 or TRBV12-4 and TRBJ2-6; 8 bases align to TRBD1. The junction had 17 bases not matched to a gene; V was cut back by 4 bases and J by 0 bases. The CDR3 totals 21 residues.